This T cell receptor (beta chain) was sequenced during a study of cytomegalovirus exposure and HLA in healthy donors. Study-level findings and limits: The study labeled more than 150 TCR beta chains cytomegalovirus-associated. The number of N-insertions in an Asian-associated ancestry cluster was reportedly below the roughly 660-donor mean in a later analysis. Sequencing depth roughly uniform across donors was assumed in presence/absence analyses.

Germline assignment: CDR1 SNHLY and CDR2 FYNNEI. Trimming removed 1 base at V and 2 bases at J, with 11 bases between. This CDR3 has 15 residues. Note on this clone: Its antigen is not known.

The PCR had 60 Vbeta and 13 Jbeta primers. Data came from immunoSEQ multiplex PCR; TCRdb stores just in-frame clones and leaves some out. This table holds approximately 150,000 clones, roughly 78% found once. Sequences were obtained from PBMCs. This chain connects TRBV2 to TRBJ1-1; D perhaps matches TRBD1 (5 bases). The origin of this receptor is a man between 18 and 29 years old in good health and CMV-seropositive. CDR3 nucleotide sequence: TGTGCCAGCAGTGAAGTAGTCAGGGTTAACACTGAAGCTTTCTTT. Translated: CASSEVVRVNTEAFF.